One and the same sample provided the 4 T cell receptor beta chains below, sequenced in a study of blood T cell repertoires in COVID-19. Assay: immunoSEQ multiplex PCR; the TCRdb copy retains only in-frame clones and omits some. The repertoire holds 180,000 or so clones, with about 86% as singletons. Sequencing used peripheral blood. These receptors were taken from a woman aged 60-75 years with COVID-19, enrolled during active disease.

This clone was observed a few times. Other DNA sequences in this specimen translate into the identical CDR3. The rearrangement links TRBV29-1 to TRBJ1-2; no reliable D call. Deletions cut 4 bases from V and 4 bases from J, with 4 bases between. This CDR3 is built from 10 residues. The germline V gene encodes CDR1 SQVTM and CDR2 ANQGSEA. CDR3 DNA: TGCAGCGTTGGCAGCTATGGCTACACCTTC. Translation gives CSVGSYGYTF.

The rearrangement links TRBV10-3 to TRBJ1-1, with 12 bases fitting TRBD1. V was pared by 2 bases and J by 5 bases, with 6 bases of the junction left unmatched. Germline values: CDR1 ENHRY, CDR2 SYGVKD. CDR3 length: 16 amino acids. The CDR3 reads CAISEPGQGARTEAFF. The CDR3 coding sequence is TGTGCCATCAGTGAGCCGGGACAGGGGGCGAGGACTGAAGCTTTCTTT.

The rearrangement uses TRBV7-2 and TRBJ1-3; no firm D call. The germline V gene encodes CDR1 SGHTA and CDR2 FQGNSA. V shed 2 bases and J shed 1 base, with 9 bases lying between them. This CDR3 is 15 amino acids long. The DNA of the CDR3 is TGTGCCAGCAGCTTACCCCTCGGGTCTGGAAACACCATATATTTT. This sequence encodes CASSLPLGSGNTIYF.

DNA for the CDR3: TGTGCCAGCAGCGTACAGGGGATGGGCACTGAAGCTTTCTTT. Amino acids: CASSVQGMGTEAFF. The chain combines TRBV9 with TRBJ1-1; TRBD1 is a possible D gene (6 bases). Trimming took 1 base from V and 4 from J, leaving 11 bases between them. Germline V lookup: CDR1 SGDLS, CDR2 YYNGEE. The CDR3 is 14 residues long.